This TCR beta chain originates from a study of synovial regulatory T cells in juvenile arthritis. According to its frequency, this clone is medium-sized. The synovial samples were synovial fluid, paired with peripheral blood from each active arthritis patient. Produced via immunoSEQ multiplex PCR; TCRdb's table is partial and in-frame only. Recorded here are about 2,500 clones; the top ten clones represent roughly an eighth. The TCR sequence derives from a donor younger than 30 with juvenile idiopathic arthritis. Specimen: Treg cells from the synovium.

The CDR3 loop reads CASSWDRGWTEAFF. V and J are TRBV19 and TRBJ1-1; without DNA, the TCRdb call of TRBD1 cannot be checked. This CDR3 region has 14 residues. No DNA is listed. Germline CDR1 LNHDA, CDR2 SQIVND (reference sequence).